What follows are 20 T cell receptor beta chains derived from one specimen sequenced in a study of early stage breast cancer tumors. Measured with immunoSEQ multiplex PCR; TCRdb has only the in-frame clones, and not every one. The sample lists about 5,500 clones, just under 70% occurring once. The specimen was normal breast tissue next to the tumor. All receptors come from a person between 60 and 70 years old with breast cancer.

This clone was counted a few times. V and J are TRBV13 and TRBJ2-6, with 9 bases matching TRBD2. J gave up 1 base and V 3 bases, and 4 bases lay outside the gene matches. CDR3 length: 17 residues. Per the germline V gene, CDR1 is PRHDT and CDR2 is FYEKMQ (reference sequence). The CDR3 coding sequence is TGTGCCAGCAGCTTTAGCGGGAGAGGGTCTGGGGCCAACGTCCTGACTTTC. This codes for CASSFSGRGSGANVLTF.

CDR3 in amino acids: CASSWVAGDKYNEQFF. CDR3 DNA: TGTGCCAGCAGCTGGGTAGCCGGTGATAAGTACAATGAGCAGTTCTTC. The V call is TRBV7-9, the J call TRBJ2-1; no reliable D call. CDR3 length: 16 residues. The ends were cut back, 4 bases at V and 4 bases at J, with 17 bases in the middle. Per germline, CDR1 SEHNR and CDR2 FQNEAQ (reference sequence).

The chain employs TRBV5-1 and TRBJ2-3; 7 nucleotides align to TRBD1. Germline-derived CDR1 and CDR2 are SGHRS and YFSETQ. Trimming at V came to 7 bases and at J to 0 bases, leaving 5 bases not matched to a gene. CDR3 length: 14 residues. The chain's CDR3 is CASGRDSSTDTQYF. For the CDR3, the DNA is TGCGCCAGCGGCCGGGACAGCAGCACAGATACGCAGTATTTT. Full variable domain (outside the CDR3, taken from reference TRBV5-1 and TRBJ2-3): KAGVTQTPRYLIKTRGQQVTLSCSPISGHRSVSWYQQTPGQGLQFLFEYFSETQRNKGNFPGRFSGRQFSNSRSEMNVSTLELGDSALYLCASGRDSSTDTQYFGPGTRLTVL.

This chain connects TRBV18 to TRBJ2-5, with a possible D match to TRBD2 (5 bases). Germline V gives CDR1 KGHSH, CDR2 LQKENI. The CDR3 contains 15 residues. V shed 0 bases and J shed 7 bases, with 15 bases lying between them. CDR3 sequence: CASSPPKGVKGTQYF. CDR3 nucleotides: TGTGCCAGCTCACCACCGAAGGGAGTGAAAGGGACCCAGTACTTC.

V is TRBV19 and J is TRBJ2-1; 11 nucleotides align to TRBD2. The CDR3 loop spans 15 amino acids. V trimming: 9 bases; J trimming: 6 bases; junction bases outside the gene matches: 10. Looked up from germline, CDR1 is LNHDA and CDR2 is SQIVND (reference sequence). In nucleotides, the CDR3 is TGTGCCAGCACCGCCGGGACTAGCGGCCTCAATGAGCAGTTCTTC. Its translation: CASTAGTSGLNEQFF.

A single count supports this clone. This chain joins TRBV28 and TRBJ2-1; D uncertain. Trimming shortened V by 0 bases and J by 0 bases, and 15 bases separated the two germline ends. Per the germline V gene, CDR1 is MDHEN and CDR2 is SYDVKM. This CDR3 has 18 residues. The CDR3 loop is CASSLWGVGRSSYNEQFF. The DNA of the CDR3 is TGTGCCAGCAGTTTATGGGGCGTGGGCAGGAGCTCCTACAATGAGCAGTTCTTC.

This clone has only a few counts. This chain links TRBV5-5 with TRBJ2-7; 9 bases are shared with TRBD1. The CDR3 spans 13 residues. Germline CDR1 is SGHKS and CDR2 is YYEKEE (reference sequence). The V gene end was trimmed by 2 bases and the J gene end by 6 bases; junction bases not matched to a gene: 3. The CDR3: CASSFTGGREQYF. The CDR3 DNA sequence: TGTGCCAGCAGCTTCACAGGGGGCCGCGAGCAGTACTTC.

This clone has just a few counts. This CDR3 is CASSSLPEDYEQYF. As DNA, the CDR3 is TGTGCCAGCAGTTCCTTACCGGAGGACTACGAGCAGTACTTC. J is TRBJ2-7 and V is TRBV6-1, with TRBD2 as a possible D gene (5 bases). Germline values: CDR1 MNHNS, CDR2 SASEGT. Trimming left V 5 bases short and J 3 bases short, with 14 bases between. The CDR3 has 14 amino acids.

The chain uses TRBV5-6 and TRBJ2-7, with 10 positions matching TRBD1. The ends lost 7 bases at V and 4 bases at J; junction bases unmatched: 8. The germline CDR1 and CDR2 sequences are SGHDT and YYEEEE. The length of the CDR3 is 14 residues. The CDR3 loop reads CASAPGQGSYEQYF. CDR3 nucleotides: TGTGCCAGCGCCCCGGGACAGGGGTCTTACGAGCAGTACTTC.

In this sample, this clone turned up a few times. V gene TRBV7-2 combines with J gene TRBJ1-5; 7 positions agree with TRBD1. There are 13 residues in the CDR3. With 5 bases clipped from V and 7 bases from J, the junction kept 5 bases outside the gene matches. CDR1 and CDR2 from the germline V gene are SGHTA and FQGNSA. The CDR3 here is CASSVRGQQPQHF. CDR3 nucleotides: TGTGCCAGCAGCGTAAGGGGGCAGCAGCCCCAGCATTTT.

This rearrangement joins TRBV11-2 to TRBJ1-1; D possibly corresponds to TRBD1 (5 bases). The germline gives CDR1 SGHAT, CDR2 FQNNGV. V lost 3 bases, J lost 4 bases, and 12 bases lay in between. The CDR3 spans 14 residues. CDR3 sequence reads: CASSFGGTATEAFF. The DNA of the CDR3 is TGTGCCAGCAGCTTCGGTGGGACGGCCACTGAAGCTTTCTTT.

V and J are TRBV4-2 and TRBJ2-7, with 7 bases identical to TRBD2. With V trimmed by 1 base and J by 4 bases, 4 bases remained unmatched. The CDR3 runs to 14 residues. CDR1 and CDR2 (germline): LGHNA, YNFKEQ. The CDR3 reads CASSQVGSGYEQYF. As DNA, the CDR3 is TGTGCCAGCAGCCAAGTGGGTAGCGGGTACGAGCAGTACTTC.

The chain is built from TRBV30 and TRBJ1-3; D is unresolved. The V and J ends lost 4 bases and 2 bases respectively, with 6 bases between them. Per the germline V gene, CDR1 is GTSNPN and CDR2 is SVGIG (reference sequence). This CDR3 region has 12 residues. This chain's CDR3 is CAWKAAGNTIYF. The CDR3 DNA is TGTGCCTGGAAGGCCGCTGGAAACACCATATATTTT.

This chain joins TRBV5-6 and TRBJ1-2; 11 bases are shared with TRBD1. This CDR3 contains 16 residues. CDR1 SGHDT and CDR2 YYEEEE come from the germline V gene. V dropped 0 bases and J dropped 2; count of bases not matched to a gene: 3. CDR3 region: CASSLGDRGLNYGYTF. Here the CDR3 DNA reads TGTGCCAGCAGCTTGGGGGACAGGGGGTTAAACTATGGCTACACCTTC.

The chain has TRBV27 and TRBJ2-3; 7 nucleotides line up with TRBD1. Germline V gene lookup returns CDR1 MNHEY and CDR2 SMNVEV (reference sequence). The length of the CDR3 is 15 residues. Unmatched junction bases numbered 9, after V lost 7 bases and J lost 2 bases. In DNA form, the CDR3 reads TGTGCCAGCACCTTGGGACAGTCCTTCACAGATACGCAGTATTTT. Amino acid sequence: CASTLGQSFTDTQYF.

The genes are TRBV6-4 and TRBJ2-1, with 15 bases matching TRBD2. CDR3 length equals 16 residues. Germline trimming cut 5 bases from V and 8 bases from J; bases unmatched to any gene: 7. Germline V gene sequence: CDR1 MRHNA, CDR2 SNTAGT. CDR3 amino acids: CASSPGLAGGVDEQFF. The CDR3 DNA reads TGTGCCAGCAGTCCTGGACTAGCGGGAGGGGTGGATGAGCAGTTCTTC.

The rearrangement joins TRBV9 to TRBJ1-4; 8 positions agree with TRBD1. CDR3 size: 15 residues. V shed 3 bases, J shed 3 bases, and the junction held 4 bases outside the gene matches. Germline loops: CDR1 SGDLS, CDR2 YYNGEE. The CDR3: CASSGQGRSNEKLFF. CDR3 DNA: TGTGCCAGCAGCGGACAGGGGAGGTCTAATGAAAAACTGTTTTTT.

The gene calls are TRBV6-4 and TRBJ2-3; D is unclear. V lost 2 bases, J lost 4 bases, and 7 bases lay in between. The CDR3 has 13 amino acids. Germline V CDR1 and CDR2: MRHNA, SNTAGT. The CDR3 sequence is CASSDSLADTQYF. CDR3 DNA: TGTGCCAGCAGTGACAGCTTAGCAGATACGCAGTATTTT.

This sequence joins TRBV28 and TRBJ2-7; tentatively, D is TRBD1 (5 bases). This CDR3 is 11 amino acids long. In germline, CDR1 is MDHEN, CDR2 SYDVKM. The germline V and J ends were trimmed by 5 bases and 5 bases, with 7 bases remaining between them. The CDR3 protein is CASSNRNEQYF. CDR3 DNA: TGTGCCAGCAGTAACAGGAACGAGCAGTACTTC.

This clone showed up just a few times. The chain couples TRBV7-9 to TRBJ2-5; the D is unclear. The germline V and J ends were trimmed by 5 bases and 0 bases, with 4 bases remaining between them. The V gene's germline CDR1 is SEHNR and CDR2 FQNEAQ (reference sequence). This CDR3 spans 12 amino acids. The CDR3 nucleotides are TGTGCCAGCAGCGCGAACCAAGAGACCCAGTACTTC. Protein sequence: CASSANQETQYF.